The clone carrying this TCR beta chain appeared a single time. This record comes from a study of shared T cell receptors in the human thymus. This CDR3 spans 16 amino acids. Germline loops: CDR1 KGHSH, CDR2 LQKENI. V lost 3 bases to trimming and J lost 3 bases; unmatched junction nucleotides: 11. The data were produced by immunoSEQ multiplex PCR, yet TCRdb's version contains in-frame clones alone and is incomplete. This table holds more than 550,000 clones, 80% to 90% found once. The same data also went into a second study, on human thymus T cells. That investigation notes: Resections from corrective heart surgery provided thymus tissue.

The chain joins TRBV18 to TRBJ2-7; 7 bases fit TRBD1. The TCR was taken from a girl under two years old with a congenital heart defect. The sample consisted of thymocytes. The CDR3: CASSPRQGGLYYEQYF. In DNA, the CDR3 is TGTGCCAGCTCACCTCGACAGGGTGGACTCTACTACGAGCAGTACTTC. Full variable domain (outside the CDR3, taken from reference TRBV18 and TRBJ2-7): NAGVMQNPRHLVRRRGQEARLRCSPMKGHSHVYWYRQLPEEGLKFMVYLQKENIIDESGMPKERFSAEFPKEGPSILRIQQVVRGDSAAYFCASSPRQGGLYYEQYFGPGTRLTVT.